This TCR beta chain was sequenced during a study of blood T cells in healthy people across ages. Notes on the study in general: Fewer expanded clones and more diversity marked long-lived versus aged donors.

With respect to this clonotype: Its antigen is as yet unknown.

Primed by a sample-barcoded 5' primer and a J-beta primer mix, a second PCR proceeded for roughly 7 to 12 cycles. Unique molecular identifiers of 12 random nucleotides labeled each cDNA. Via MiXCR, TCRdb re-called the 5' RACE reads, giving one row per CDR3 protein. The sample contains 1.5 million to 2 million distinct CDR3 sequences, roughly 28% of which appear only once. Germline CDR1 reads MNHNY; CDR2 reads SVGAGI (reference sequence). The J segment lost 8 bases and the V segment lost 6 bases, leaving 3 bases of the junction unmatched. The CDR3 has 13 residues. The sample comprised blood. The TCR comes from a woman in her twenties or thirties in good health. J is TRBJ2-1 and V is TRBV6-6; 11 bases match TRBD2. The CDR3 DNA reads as TGTGCCAGCAGAACGACTAGCGGGGATGAGCAGTTCTTC. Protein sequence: CASRTTSGDEQFF.